This passage covers 30 T cell receptor beta chains from one sample sequenced in a study of human T cells and chemical hapten exposure (dated by TCRdb to about 2021). Receptor libraries were prepared by RACE. Reads for this sample came from a NextSeq 500. TCRdb reran the public reads through fastp at Q25 and MiXCR, keeping productive beta chains. Duplicate CDR3 protein sequences are folded into a single record with the most common DNA and genes. The sample profile shows 75,000 to 100,000 distinct CDR3 sequences; just under 9% of them were found once. The ten largest clones represent 2.9% of the sample. Read against the paper, the sample's time point label means: healthy volunteer bleed at 2 weeks. Total RNA was extracted from unfractionated whole blood collected in Tempus Blood RNA tubes. The sequencing sample was made of whole blood. The receptors derive from a female donor in good health. Some clones in this sample may be carry-over from other donors' samples.

This clonotype occurred once. This could be a read error, since a much larger clone is one nucleotide away. J is TRBJ1-5 and V is TRBV7-9; a possible D gene is TRBD1 (5 bases). The length of the CDR3 is 14 residues. Germline loops: CDR1 SEHNR, CDR2 FQNEAQ (reference sequence). Between the trimmed V and J ends, which lost 1 base and 9 bases, there was a span of 13 bases. Written as DNA, the CDR3 is TGTGCCAGCAGCTTAGGGCCTGGGGACTGGCCCCAGCATTTT. Its protein product is CASSLGPGDWPQHF. The whole variable domain, remainder taken from reference TRBV7-9 and TRBJ1-5, is DTGVSQNPRHKITKRGQNVTFRCDPISEHNRLYWYRQTLGQGPEFLTYFQNEAQLEKSRLLSDRFSAERPKGSFSTLEIQRTEQGDSAMYLCASSLGPGDWPQHFGDGTRLSIL.

The rearrangement links TRBV6-6 to TRBJ2-5; 10 nucleotides align to TRBD2. The CDR3 loop spans 17 amino acids. Germline V gene sequence: CDR1 MNHNY, CDR2 SVGAGI (reference sequence). V trimming: 2 bases; J trimming: 3 bases; junction bases outside the gene matches: 9. CDR3 protein: CASSYEGRLAGEETQYF. The CDR3 DNA reads TGTGCCAGCAGTTACGAGGGGCGCCTAGCGGGAGAAGAGACCCAGTACTTC.

This clonotype was seen more than once but under ten times. This CDR3 is CASNQALEGHDTGELFF. The CDR3 bases are TGTGCCAGCAACCAAGCTCTGGAGGGCCATGACACCGGGGAGCTGTTTTTT. The V gene is TRBV2, the J gene TRBJ2-2; D might be TRBD2 (6 bases). The ends were cut back, 7 bases at V and 3 bases at J, with 21 bases in the middle. Germline V gene lookup returns CDR1 SNHLY and CDR2 FYNNEI. The CDR3 spans 17 residues.

This sequence joins TRBV7-2 and TRBJ2-1; D is perhaps TRBD2 (5 bases). The V and J ends lost 5 bases and 0 bases respectively, with 11 bases between them. Germline CDR1 SGHTA, CDR2 FQGNSA. CDR3 length: 15 residues. This chain's CDR3 is CTSSPLAVSYNEQFF. The DNA of the CDR3 is TGTACCAGCAGCCCTCTAGCCGTCTCCTACAATGAGCAGTTCTTC.

The chain joins TRBV12-3 or TRBV12-4 to TRBJ2-7; 9 bases agree with TRBD1. After removal of 0 bases from V and 5 bases from J, the junction contained 8 bases not matched to a gene. The CDR3 consists of 16 residues. The CDR3 region is CASSLAWTGAPDEQYF. As DNA, the CDR3 is TGTGCCAGCAGTTTAGCATGGACAGGGGCCCCGGACGAGCAGTACTTC.

In this sample, this clonotype turned up a few times. The chain is built from TRBV2 and TRBJ2-7; D not certain. Germline values: CDR1 SNHLY, CDR2 FYNNEI. This CDR3 comprises 12 residues. The germline V and J ends were trimmed by 3 bases and 6 bases, with 9 bases remaining between them. Here the CDR3 reads CASSEWDFEQYF. CDR3 bases: TGTGCCAGCAGTGAGTGGGATTTCGAGCAGTACTTC.

This clonotype was seen many times. The chain is built from TRBV4-2 and TRBJ2-1; 7 bases are shared with TRBD2. The CDR3 loop spans 16 amino acids. The V segment lost 0 bases and the J segment 1 base; nucleotides outside the gene matches: 3. The V gene's germline CDR1 is LGHNA and CDR2 YNFKEQ. The CDR3 region has the DNA TGTGCCAGCAGCCAAGATACGGGAGGATCCTACAATGAGCAGTTCTTC. Its protein is CASSQDTGGSYNEQFF.

The rearrangement links TRBV7-9 to TRBJ2-7, with TRBD2 matching 11 bases. CDR3 size: 14 residues. V trimming: 5 bases; J trimming: 7 bases; junction bases outside the gene matches: 7. The germline gives CDR1 SEHNR, CDR2 FQNEAQ (reference sequence). Here the CDR3 DNA reads TGTGCCAGCAGCATACTAGCGGGAGCAGGGGAGCAGTACTTC. Translation gives CASSILAGAGEQYF.

This clonotype was observed many times. The rearrangement links TRBV2 to TRBJ1-4; D not resolved. The CDR3 runs 13 residues. With 8 bases removed from V and 8 bases from J, the gap between germline ends came to 15 bases. Germline lookup yields CDR1 SNHLY and CDR2 FYNNEI. This chain's CDR3 is CASHTSEIEKLFF. In DNA, the CDR3 is TGTGCCAGCCATACCTCGGAAATAGAAAAACTGTTTTTT.

There are a few counts of this clonotype. The gene calls are TRBV12-3 or TRBV12-4 and TRBJ2-1; 7 bases line up with TRBD2. Trimming removed 5 bases from V and 8 bases from J; junction bases left unmatched: 9. CDR3 length: 14 amino acids. The CDR3 DNA sequence: TGTGCCAGCAGTCCTCGACTAGCTAGCGATGAGCAGTTCTTC. Its translation: CASSPRLASDEQFF.

This sequence joins TRBV20-1 and TRBJ2-7, with a possible D match to TRBD2 (5 bases). Trimming took off 3 bases at V and 7 bases at J, with 16 bases between the two ends. CDR3 length: 13 residues. The germline gives CDR1 DFQATT, CDR2 SNEGSKA (reference sequence). CDR3 in DNA: TGCAGTGCTAGCATCGGGAAAGTGGGGGAGCAGTACTTC. This encodes CSASIGKVGEQYF.

This clonotype appeared a few times. The rearrangement joins TRBV11-2 to TRBJ1-1; 8 nucleotides agree with TRBD1. This CDR3 region has 14 residues. The germline gives CDR1 SGHAT, CDR2 FQNNGV. The V segment lost 4 bases and the J segment 6 bases; nucleotides outside the gene matches: 7. The CDR3 DNA sequence: TGTGCCAGCAGCTCTTGGACAGGGTGGGCTGAAGCTTTCTTT. It encodes CASSSWTGWAEAFF.

This clonotype has just a few counts. The CDR3 nucleotides are TGCAGTGCTAGGCCAACTAGCAATCAGCCCCAGCATTTT. Amino acid sequence: CSARPTSNQPQHF. This chain uses TRBV20-1 with TRBJ1-5; D remains ambiguous. The V and J ends lost 3 bases and 0 bases respectively, with 6 bases between them. The CDR3 length is 13 residues. CDR1 DFQATT and CDR2 SNEGSKA come from the germline V gene (reference sequence).

This clonotype was observed at least ten times. The chain combines TRBV29-1 with TRBJ1-1; D is undetermined. The CDR3 covers 13 residues. Looked up from germline, CDR1 is SQVTM and CDR2 is ANQGSEA. As DNA, the CDR3 is TGCACCTTCAAACAAGACCTGTCCACTGAAGCTTTCTTT. Translated: CTFKQDLSTEAFF.

This clonotype was picked up many times. This chain links TRBV7-8 with TRBJ2-2, with 8 bases lining up with TRBD2. The V segment lost 3 bases and the J segment 9 bases; nucleotides outside the gene matches: 6. Germline V gives CDR1 SGHVS, CDR2 FQNEAQ. The CDR3 length is 14 residues. For the CDR3, the DNA is TGTGCCAGCAGCTTTCGGCTAGCGGGCAGGGAGCTGTTTTTT. Translating gives CASSFRLAGRELFF.

This clonotype was observed at least ten times. This chain joins TRBV25-1 and TRBJ2-7; D ambiguous. The V gene's germline CDR1 is MGHDK and CDR2 SYGVNS. Trimming stripped 4 bases from V and 1 base from J, with 2 bases between. The CDR3 loop spans 11 amino acids. The CDR3 nucleotides are TGTGCCAGCAGTGGATCCTACGAGCAGTACTTC. It codes for CASSGSYEQYF.

The V and J genes are TRBV27 and TRBJ1-5, with D possibly TRBD1 on 6 matching bases. The CDR3 is 15 amino acids. The germline V and J ends were trimmed by 4 bases and 6 bases, with 16 bases remaining between them. From germline, CDR1 is MNHEY and CDR2 SMNVEV (reference sequence). The CDR3 bases are TGTGCCAGCAGTTCGGTTTTGGGAGGGGGTCAGCCCCAGCATTTT. This codes for CASSSVLGGGQPQHF.

This clonotype has ten or more counts. This chain joins TRBV28 and TRBJ2-7; maybe TRBD1 (6 bases). This CDR3 has 13 amino acids. Between the trimmed V and J ends, which lost 3 bases and 6 bases, there was a span of 12 bases. CDR1 MDHEN and CDR2 SYDVKM come from the germline V gene. In DNA, the CDR3 is TGTGCCAGCAGTTTCTTGGGGGCGCCCGAGCAGTACTTC. Residues: CASSFLGAPEQYF.

This clonotype was observed at least ten times. The chain uses TRBV29-1 and TRBJ1-1; TRBD1 matches at 10 bases. The germline gives CDR1 SQVTM, CDR2 ANQGSEA. J gave up 6 bases and V 4 bases, and 8 bases lay outside the gene matches. The CDR3 covers 14 residues. The CDR3 DNA is TGCAGCGTTGCGGACCGGACAGGGGGTTCTGAAGCTTTCTTT. Translated: CSVADRTGGSEAFF. The whole variable domain, remainder taken from reference TRBV29-1 and TRBJ1-1, is SAVISQKPSRDICQRGTSLTIQCQVDSQVTMMFWYRQQPGQSLTLIATANQGSEATYESGFVIDKFPISRPNLTFSTLTVSNMSPEDSSIYLCSVADRTGGSEAFFGQGTRLTVV.

The chain joins TRBV28 to TRBJ1-5; D possibly corresponds to TRBD1 (6 bases). The CDR3 spans 13 residues. In germline, CDR1 is MDHEN, CDR2 SYDVKM. Deletions cut 10 bases from V and 7 bases from J, with 17 bases between. The CDR3 DNA reads TGTGCCATCAATACAGGGAGAGGACAGCCCCAGCATTTT. Encoded protein: CAINTGRGQPQHF.

This clonotype was seen at least ten times. The chain recombines TRBV7-9 with TRBJ1-2; D ambiguous. Germline V gene lookup returns CDR1 SEHNR and CDR2 FQNEAQ (reference sequence). V was cut by 0 bases and J by 3 bases, with 5 bases left in between. The CDR3 is 13 amino acids. In nucleotides, the CDR3 is TGTGCCAGCAGCTTAGCGGCCGACTATGGCTACACCTTC. Protein product: CASSLAADYGYTF.

The table lists this clonotype with a few counts. The genes are TRBV28 and TRBJ2-4; 8 positions agree with TRBD2. The CDR3 loop spans 15 amino acids. Germline V gene sequence: CDR1 MDHEN, CDR2 SYDVKM. The J segment lost 6 bases and the V segment lost 5 bases, leaving 9 bases of the junction unmatched. In nucleotides, the CDR3 is TGTGCCAGCAGTCCTCTCGGGAGGGGGGGAAACATTCAGTACTTC. Protein sequence: CASSPLGRGGNIQYF.

V is TRBV20-1 and J is TRBJ2-4; D ambiguous. There are 16 residues in the CDR3. Germline loops: CDR1 DFQATT, CDR2 SNEGSKA (reference sequence). Trimming removed 0 bases from V and 2 bases from J, with 14 bases in between. The DNA for the CDR3 is TGCAGTGCTAGAGATAGTTTTCGAAGTACCAAAAACATTCAGTACTTC. Translated, it gives CSARDSFRSTKNIQYF.

This clonotype has just a few counts. V and J are TRBV7-3 and TRBJ2-7; 9 bases line up with TRBD2. After removal of 5 bases from V and 1 base from J, the junction contained 6 bases not matched to a gene. The CDR3 has 15 residues. CDR1 and CDR2 from the germline V gene are SGHTA and FQGTGA. The CDR3 sequence: CASSLLAGGSYEQYF. The CDR3 bases are TGTGCCAGCAGCCTTCTGGCGGGAGGGTCCTACGAGCAGTACTTC.

The chain employs TRBV5-1 and TRBJ2-1; possibly TRBD2 for D (6 bases). Trimming removed 0 bases from V and 5 bases from J, with 9 bases in between. This CDR3 is built from 14 residues. Germline-derived CDR1 and CDR2 are SGHRS and YFSETQ. CDR3 protein: CASSLAAGNNEQFF. The CDR3 bases are TGCGCCAGCAGCTTGGCTGCGGGAAACAATGAGCAGTTCTTC.

Many counts were recorded for this clonotype. The CDR3 loop reads CASSQAAGPQETQYF. CDR3 coding DNA: TGTGCCAGCAGCCAAGCGGCAGGCCCCCAAGAGACCCAGTACTTC. The chain is built from TRBV4-2 and TRBJ2-5; D is ambiguous. The ends were cut back, 1 base at V and 1 base at J, with 10 bases in the middle. Germline V lookup: CDR1 LGHNA, CDR2 YNFKEQ. The CDR3 has 15 residues.

Only a few counts were recorded for this clonotype. The rearrangement joins TRBV7-9 to TRBJ2-4; D not certain. In germline, CDR1 is SEHNR, CDR2 FQNEAQ (reference sequence). With 5 bases removed from V and 4 bases from J, the gap between germline ends came to 12 bases. This CDR3 spans 14 amino acids. In DNA form, the CDR3 reads TGTGCCAGCAGCCTCGGACGGAATAAAAACATTCAGTACTTC. Amino acid sequence: CASSLGRNKNIQYF.

The CDR3 DNA sequence: TGCGCCAGCAGCTCCGGGACAGGGGAAGAGACCCAGTACTTC. Residues: CASSSGTGEETQYF. The rearrangement joins TRBV5-1 to TRBJ2-5; 10 bases fit TRBD1. Per germline, CDR1 SGHRS and CDR2 YFSETQ. V dropped 3 bases and J dropped 3; count of bases not matched to a gene: 2. The CDR3 has 14 residues.

This clonotype was detected many times. J is TRBJ2-5 and V is TRBV29-1, with TRBD2 matching 8 bases. V shed 6 bases, J shed 0 bases, and the junction held 6 bases outside the gene matches. Looked up from germline, CDR1 is SQVTM and CDR2 is ANQGSEA. This CDR3 is 14 amino acids long. In DNA, the CDR3 is TGCAGCGTCGTACTAGCGGTTAACCAAGAGACCCAGTACTTC. This codes for CSVVLAVNQETQYF.

This clonotype has just a few counts. V is TRBV24-1 and J is TRBJ1-5; D gene unclear. This CDR3 region has 12 residues. The germline V gene has CDR1 KGHDR and CDR2 SFDVKD. The V gene lost 4 bases and the J gene lost 4 bases, with 4 bases spanning the gap. In nucleotides, the CDR3 is TGTGCCACCAGTGACGGGAATCAGCCCCAGCATTTT. It is translated as CATSDGNQPQHF.